The 24 T cell receptor beta chains in this list originate from one sample, sequenced in a study of CD39 and CD103 CD8 tumor-infiltrating T cells. Sequencing used immunoSEQ multiplex PCR; TCRdb keeps in-frame clones, though not all of them. The sample has 15,000 to 20,000 clones, about 89% seen once; the top ten hold about 4.5%. The sample taken for sequencing was CD8+ T cells sorted from blood. The sample's subset: total memory CD8 T cells (CD45RA-CCR7+/-) from blood or uninvolved lymph node. The receptors stem from a human donor with head and neck squamous cell carcinoma.

J is TRBJ2-1 and V is TRBV13; 7 bases line up with TRBD1. The CDR3 runs 16 residues. The J segment lost 5 bases and the V segment lost 1 base, leaving 8 bases of the junction unmatched. The germline CDR1 and CDR2 sequences are PRHDT and FYEKMQ (reference sequence). The CDR3 here is CASSLVFRGRDNEQFF. CDR3 DNA: TGTGCCAGCAGCTTAGTCTTTAGGGGGCGCGACAATGAGCAGTTCTTC.

The rearrangement uses TRBV19 and TRBJ2-7; 9 positions agree with TRBD1. With V trimmed by 8 bases and J by 3 bases, 8 bases remained unmatched. Looked up from germline, CDR1 is LNHDA and CDR2 is SQIVND (reference sequence). CDR3 length: 14 amino acids. In DNA form, the CDR3 reads TGTGCCAGTCAAACGACAGGGGGTATCTACGAGCAGTACTTC. Translating gives CASQTTGGIYEQYF.

V and J are TRBV5-6 and TRBJ2-7, with D perhaps matching TRBD2 (5 bases). Trimming removed 7 bases from V and 0 bases from J, with 20 bases in between. The CDR3 contains 16 residues. CDR1 is SGHDT, CDR2 YYEEEE, per germline. The CDR3 nucleotides read TGTGCCAGCGAGAGCCGGGAACGGTATAGCTCCTACGAGCAGTACTTC. It yields the protein CASESRERYSSYEQYF.

CDR3 region: CASRDLADYYEQYF. CDR3 coding DNA: TGTGCCAGCAGGGACTTGGCGGATTACTACGAGCAGTACTTC. The V call is TRBV2, the J call TRBJ2-7; perhaps TRBD2 as D (5 bases). V lost 6 bases to trimming and J lost 3 bases, with 15 bases between them. Germline assignment: CDR1 SNHLY and CDR2 FYNNEI. CDR3 length: 14 residues. Full variable domain (rest looked up from reference TRBV2 and TRBJ2-7): EPEVTQTPSHQVTQMGQEVILRCVPISNHLYFYWYRQILGQKVEFLVSFYNNEISEKSEIFDDQFSVERPDGSNFTLKIRSTKLEDSAMYFCASRDLADYYEQYFGPGTRLTVT.

This clone has just one count. The rearrangement links TRBV7-8 to TRBJ2-1; 7 positions agree with TRBD2. The junction had 12 bases not matched to a gene; V was cut back by 3 bases and J by 4 bases. Germline loops: CDR1 SGHVS, CDR2 FQNEAQ. The length of the CDR3 is 17 residues. The CDR3 sequence: CASSFNLGLADYNEQFF. The CDR3 coding sequence is TGTGCCAGCAGCTTTAATTTGGGGCTAGCGGATTACAATGAGCAGTTCTTC.

The chain carries TRBV27 and TRBJ2-1; D not certain. Germline V gene data show CDR1 as MNHEY and CDR2 as SMNVEV (reference sequence). The germline V and J ends were trimmed by 3 bases and 10 bases, with 10 bases remaining between them. The length of the CDR3 is 12 residues. The CDR3 sequence is CASSFDGREQFF. DNA of the CDR3: TGTGCCAGCAGTTTCGACGGAAGGGAGCAGTTCTTC.

The gene calls are TRBV11-2 and TRBJ2-1; 7 bases map to TRBD2. The CDR3 runs 18 residues. Per the germline V gene, CDR1 is SGHAT and CDR2 is FQNNGV. Trimming cost V 1 base and J 1 base; bases outside gene matches: 10. The CDR3 DNA follows: TGTGCCAGCAGCTTAGGAGAGGCGGGGGTATTTTCCTACAATGAGCAGTTCTTC. This codes for CASSLGEAGVFSYNEQFF. Looking up the rest from reference TRBV11-2 and TRBJ2-1 gives the full variable domain: EAGVAQSPRYKIIEKRQSVAFWCNPISGHATLYWYQQILGQGPKLLIQFQNNGVVDDSQLPKDRFSAERLKGVDSTLKIQPAKLEDSAVYLCASSLGEAGVFSYNEQFFGPGTRLTVL.

This chain uses TRBV6-5 with TRBJ1-1; TRBD1 is a possible D gene (5 bases). The CDR3 spans 14 residues. Trimming shortened V by 6 bases and J by 0 bases, and 11 bases separated the two germline ends. Germline V gene data show CDR1 as MNHEY and CDR2 as SVGAGI. CDR3 amino acids: CASRRGPMNTEAFF. The DNA of the CDR3 is TGTGCCAGCAGGAGGGGACCTATGAACACTGAAGCTTTCTTT.

The chain combines TRBV7-8 with TRBJ1-5; 8 bases map to TRBD1. Trimming at V came to 4 bases and at J to 5 bases, leaving 10 bases not matched to a gene. The CDR3 covers 16 residues. The germline V gene encodes CDR1 SGHVS and CDR2 FQNEAQ. This chain's CDR3 is CASSSAGQEFDQPQHF. As DNA, the CDR3 is TGTGCCAGCAGCTCCGCGGGACAGGAATTCGATCAGCCCCAGCATTTT.

CDR3 bases: TGTGCCAGCCTAAATCTTGAGGACAGGGTGGACGAGCAGTACTTC. This translates into CASLNLEDRVDEQYF. This chain links TRBV2 with TRBJ2-7; 8 positions match TRBD1. Germline-derived CDR1 and CDR2 are SNHLY and FYNNEI. With 8 bases clipped from V and 5 bases from J, the junction kept 14 bases outside the gene matches. This CDR3 is 15 amino acids long.

This chain joins TRBV27 and TRBJ1-2; D gene uncertain. The V end was cut by 0 bases, the J end by 4 bases, with 9 bases between. CDR1 and CDR2 from the germline V gene are MNHEY and SMNVEV (reference sequence). This CDR3 comprises 14 residues. CDR3 amino acids: CASSLSTGLYGYTF. For the CDR3, the DNA is TGTGCCAGCAGTTTATCGACGGGCCTCTATGGCTACACCTTC.

The rearrangement links TRBV7-9 to TRBJ2-7; TRBD1 agrees at 7 bases. The CDR3 extends over 14 amino acids. Germline V CDR1 and CDR2: SEHNR, FQNEAQ (reference sequence). V gave up 4 bases and J gave up 2 bases; unmatched junction bases: 5. CDR3 protein: CASSYGQDPYEQYF. CDR3 bases: TGTGCCAGCAGCTACGGACAGGACCCCTACGAGCAGTACTTC. The full variable domain, rest sourced from reference TRBV7-9 and TRBJ2-7, is DTGVSQNPRHKITKRGQNVTFRCDPISEHNRLYWYRQTLGQGPEFLTYFQNEAQLEKSRLLSDRFSAERPKGSFSTLEIQRTEQGDSAMYLCASSYGQDPYEQYFGPGTRLTVT.

This clone was seen a few times. V gene TRBV30 combines with J gene TRBJ2-2, with a possible D match to TRBD1 (5 bases). From germline, CDR1 is GTSNPN and CDR2 SVGIG (reference sequence). This CDR3 region has 15 residues. V gave up 2 bases and J gave up 3 bases, with 13 bases separating them. The CDR3 reads CAWSPGQIYTGELFF. CDR3 nucleotides: TGTGCCTGGAGTCCCGGACAAATCTACACCGGGGAGCTGTTTTTT.

The rearrangement uses TRBV5-4 and TRBJ2-5; D perhaps matches TRBD2 (5 bases). Germline CDR1 and CDR2: SGHNT and YYREEE (reference sequence). The CDR3 has 14 residues. Between the trimmed V and J ends, which lost 2 bases and 7 bases, there was a span of 15 bases. CDR3 sequence reads: CASSFKLGAGTQYF. The CDR3 DNA sequence: TGTGCCAGCAGCTTCAAGTTGGGTGCGGGGACCCAGTACTTC.

The CDR3 DNA reads as TGTGCCAGCAGCTTGGATACAGGGGGATCCTACGAGCAGTACTTC. Its protein product is CASSLDTGGSYEQYF. The rearrangement uses TRBV5-4 and TRBJ2-7, with 8 nucleotides matching TRBD1. Germline V gives CDR1 SGHNT, CDR2 YYREEE (reference sequence). The V segment lost 0 bases and the J segment 1 base; nucleotides outside the gene matches: 3. The CDR3 sequence is 15 residues long. The whole variable domain, filled in from reference TRBV5-4 and TRBJ2-7, reads ETGVTQSPTHLIKTRGQQVTLRCSSQSGHNTVSWYQQALGQGPQFIFQYYREEENGRGNFPPRFSGLQFPNYSSELNVNALELDDSALYLCASSLDTGGSYEQYFGPGTRLTVT.

This chain uses TRBV7-3 with TRBJ1-5; 8 bases are shared with TRBD1. Per germline, CDR1 SGHTA and CDR2 FQGTGA. CDR3 length equals 13 residues. V lost 5 bases, J lost 7 bases, and 4 bases stayed unmatched. For the CDR3, the DNA is TGTGCCAGCAGCCTTGACAGGGGACAGCCCCAGCATTTT. Its translation: CASSLDRGQPQHF. The variable domain in full, with the rest retrieved from reference TRBV7-3 and TRBJ1-5, is GAGVSQTPSNKVTEKGKYVELRCDPISGHTALYWYRQSLGQGPEFLIYFQGTGAADDSGLPNDRFFAVRPEGSVSTLKIQRTERGDSAVYLCASSLDRGQPQHFGDGTRLSIL.

The V gene is TRBV11-2, the J gene TRBJ2-2; weak D call: TRBD1 (6 bases). The germline V gene has CDR1 SGHAT and CDR2 FQNNGV. The CDR3 spans 17 residues. V was shortened by 3 bases and J by 0 bases, with 14 bases between the two germline ends. The CDR3 DNA is TGTGCCAGCAGCTTGGGACATGTTTTAGCGAACACCGGGGAGCTGTTTTTT. Its translation is CASSLGHVLANTGELFF.

This rearrangement joins TRBV7-6 to TRBJ1-2; 10 bases map to TRBD1. The CDR3 totals 17 residues. Germline V CDR1 and CDR2: SGHVS, FNYEAQ. V shed 5 bases and J 5 bases; nucleotides not matched to a gene: 14. CDR3 bases: TGTGCCAGCAGCGCGAGGGGGACAGGGGCTTCTAGATATGGCTACACCTTC. It is translated as CASSARGTGASRYGYTF.

The V and J genes are TRBV11-2 and TRBJ2-3; D unresolved. The CDR3 covers 14 residues. Trimming left V 3 bases short and J 1 base short, with 8 bases between. In germline, CDR1 is SGHAT, CDR2 FQNNGV. CDR3 amino acids: CASSLQDGTDTQYF. The CDR3 nucleotides are TGTGCCAGCAGCTTGCAGGACGGCACAGATACGCAGTATTTT.

The chain employs TRBV7-9 and TRBJ2-1; a possible D gene is TRBD1 (5 bases). The germline CDR1 and CDR2 sequences are SEHNR and FQNEAQ (reference sequence). The CDR3 runs 13 residues. Trimming cost V 3 bases and J 8 bases, with 11 bases left between them. CDR3 region: CASSFLTGDEQFF. For the CDR3, the DNA is TGTGCCAGCAGCTTCCTCACAGGCGATGAGCAGTTCTTC. The variable domain in full, completed from reference TRBV7-9 and TRBJ2-1, reads DTGVSQNPRHKITKRGQNVTFRCDPISEHNRLYWYRQTLGQGPEFLTYFQNEAQLEKSRLLSDRFSAERPKGSFSTLEIQRTEQGDSAMYLCASSFLTGDEQFFGPGTRLTVL.

The chain couples TRBV4-2 to TRBJ2-1; D unclear. CDR3 size: 12 residues. The germline gives CDR1 LGHNA, CDR2 YNFKEQ. V gave up 1 base and J gave up 6 bases, with 4 bases separating them. The CDR3 reads CASSQGANEQFF. The CDR3 DNA follows: TGTGCCAGCAGCCAAGGGGCCAATGAGCAGTTCTTC.

The chain employs TRBV20-1 and TRBJ2-3; a possible D gene is TRBD1 (5 bases). This CDR3 region has 10 residues. Germline V gene data show CDR1 as DFQATT and CDR2 as SNEGSKA (reference sequence). V shed 1 base and J shed 9 bases, with 5 bases lying between them. CDR3 in amino acids: CSARAGTQYF. In DNA form, the CDR3 reads TGCAGTGCTAGAGCAGGGACGCAGTATTTT.

The V call is TRBV27, the J call TRBJ2-7; weak D call: TRBD2 (5 bases). This CDR3 contains 13 residues. Per the germline V gene, CDR1 is MNHEY and CDR2 is SMNVEV (reference sequence). V was shortened by 6 bases and J by 2 bases, with 11 bases between the two germline ends. CDR3 protein: CASSMGVPYEQYF. CDR3 DNA sequence: TGTGCCAGCAGCATGGGAGTGCCCTACGAGCAGTACTTC.

The chain combines TRBV4-2 with TRBJ2-4; unclear D gene. The CDR3 has 12 amino acids. The germline CDR1 and CDR2 sequences are LGHNA and YNFKEQ. Trimming left V 1 base short and J 14 bases short, with 12 bases between. DNA for the CDR3: TGTGCCAGCAGCCAAGGGTCCCCGGATAAGTACTTC. Its protein product is CASSQGSPDKYF.